One sample yielded the 13 T cell receptor beta chains listed below, sequenced in a study of shared T cell receptors in the human thymus. Assay used: immunoSEQ multiplex PCR; TCRdb lists only in-frame clones, some missing. The table includes some 400,000 clones, around 95% detected once. Sequences were obtained from thymocytes. These receptors were taken from a human donor.

This clone appeared a single time. The chain uses TRBV4-2 and TRBJ2-7; 8 bases map to TRBD2. V trimming: 2 bases; J trimming: 0 bases; junction bases outside the gene matches: 9. CDR1 and CDR2 from the germline V gene are LGHNA and YNFKEQ. CDR3 length: 17 amino acids. The CDR3 region has the DNA TGTGCCAGCAGCCAACCGTCGACTAGCGCGAGCTCCTACGAGCAGTACTTC. Translated: CASSQPSTSASSYEQYF.

The rearrangement joins TRBV19 to TRBJ1-1; 8 nucleotides line up with TRBD1. Per germline, CDR1 LNHDA and CDR2 SQIVND (reference sequence). There are 16 residues in the CDR3. V lost 6 bases and J lost 3; bases outside the gene matches: 12. The CDR3 DNA follows: TGTGCCAGTAGACCGGGACAGGACCTAGGATACACTGAAGCTTTCTTT. Residues: CASRPGQDLGYTEAFF.

The rearrangement joins TRBV9 to TRBJ2-1; 14 bases agree with TRBD2. The CDR3 is made up of 18 amino acids. Looked up from germline, CDR1 is SGDLS and CDR2 is YYNGEE. Trimming removed 3 bases from V and 4 bases from J; junction bases left unmatched: 9. The DNA of the CDR3 is TGTGCCAGCAGCGGACTAGCGGGAGGGCCGGGGATTTACAATGAGCAGTTCTTC. Its protein product is CASSGLAGGPGIYNEQFF.

The chain recombines TRBV5-4 with TRBJ2-1, with a tentative D call TRBD2 (5 bases). Germline loops: CDR1 SGHNT, CDR2 YYREEE (reference sequence). Trimming removed 4 bases from V and 5 bases from J, with 13 bases in between. The CDR3 is 14 residues long. CDR3 region: CASSMDSRHNEQFF. The CDR3 DNA follows: TGTGCCAGCAGCATGGACTCCCGTCACAATGAGCAGTTCTTC.

The genes are TRBV7-9 and TRBJ1-2, with 9 bases aligning to TRBD1. The CDR3 covers 14 residues. Unmatched junction bases numbered 3, after V lost 0 bases and J lost 7 bases. Germline loops: CDR1 SEHNR, CDR2 FQNEAQ (reference sequence). The CDR3 region has the DNA TGTGCCAGCAGCTTAGCCAGGACAGGGGCTGGCTACACCTTC. It specifies CASSLARTGAGYTF.

V usage is TRBV23-1 and J usage is TRBJ2-7, with a tentative D call TRBD2 (6 bases). TRBV23-1 is placed among ORFs of uncertain function. The CDR3 has 14 residues. The V gene lost 3 bases and the J gene lost 3 bases, with 12 bases spanning the gap. The CDR3 nucleotides read TGCGCCAGCAGTCACTCCGGGGGTTTCTACGAGCAGTACTTC. Its translation is CASSHSGGFYEQYF.

The gene calls are TRBV25-1 and TRBJ2-5; D uncertain. This CDR3 has 15 amino acids. The germline V gene has CDR1 MGHDK and CDR2 SYGVNS. V lost 7 bases, J lost 5 bases, and 20 bases lay in between. CDR3 sequence reads: CASIRADRKGETQYF. The DNA for the CDR3 is TGTGCCAGCATTCGGGCCGATAGGAAAGGGGAGACCCAGTACTTC.

The V call is TRBV18, the J call TRBJ2-7; TRBD2 agrees at 10 bases. After removal of 6 bases from V and 5 bases from J, the junction contained 19 bases not matched to a gene. This CDR3 region has 18 residues. The V gene's germline CDR1 is KGHSH and CDR2 LQKENI. The CDR3 DNA reads as TGTGCCAGCTCCCCCCTCGCGGCAGCGGGAGGGCAGTATAACGAGCAGTACTTC. Translation: CASSPLAAAGGQYNEQYF.

In regard to this clone: The sample contains more than one DNA sequence encoding this CDR3. The chain recombines TRBV20-1 with TRBJ2-1; no clear D gene. This CDR3 has 10 residues. With 4 bases removed from V and 4 bases from J, the gap between germline ends came to 2 bases. Germline assignment: CDR1 DFQATT and CDR2 SNEGSKA (reference sequence). In DNA form, the CDR3 reads TGCAGTGCTACGTACAATGAGCAGTTCTTC. This gives the protein CSATYNEQFF.

The chain couples TRBV7-9 to TRBJ1-2; the D gene is possibly TRBD1 (6 bases). Germline V gene data show CDR1 as SEHNR and CDR2 as FQNEAQ (reference sequence). The CDR3 sequence is 15 residues long. Trimming took off 6 bases at V and 2 bases at J, with 16 bases between the two ends. The CDR3 sequence: CASRSRGGANYGYTF. The CDR3 DNA follows: TGTGCCAGCAGGTCAAGGGGGGGCGCGAACTATGGCTACACCTTC.

The V gene is TRBV6-5, the J gene TRBJ2-7, with D tentatively TRBD1 or TRBD2 (5 bases each). Germline CDR1 MNHEY, CDR2 SVGAGI. The CDR3 extends over 13 amino acids. V was cut by 2 bases and J by 4 bases, with 9 bases left in between. The CDR3 nucleotides are TGTGCCAGCAGTTACCGGGACGGATACGAGCAGTACTTC. Residues: CASSYRDGYEQYF.

The sample holds one count of this clone. The DNA for the CDR3 is TGTGCCACCCGGGGGACCAGCGGGCTCTGTGAGCAGTACTTC. This translates into CATRGTSGLCEQYF. V and J are TRBV7-8 and TRBJ2-7; possibly TRBD2 for D (6 bases). V lost 10 bases to trimming and J lost 7 bases, with 23 bases between them. Germline assignment: CDR1 SGHVS and CDR2 FQNEAQ. This CDR3 region has 14 residues.

This sequence joins TRBV11-2 and TRBJ2-7, with D hard to call. CDR1 SGHAT and CDR2 FQNNGV come from the germline V gene. Between the trimmed V and J ends, which lost 3 bases and 5 bases, there was a span of 11 bases. The CDR3 covers 13 residues. The chain's CDR3 is CASSFWKQHEQYF. CDR3 nucleotides: TGTGCCAGCAGCTTTTGGAAGCAGCACGAGCAGTACTTC.